In this sample, the clone carrying this T cell receptor beta chain turned up many times. Its antigen is as yet unknown. Germline lookup yields CDR1 MNHEY and CDR2 SMNVEV (reference sequence). The CDR3 runs to 17 residues. V dropped 2 bases and J dropped 5; count of bases not matched to a gene: 8. Researchers took RNA transcripts and amplified the TCR beta CDR3 regions from them. HTBI primers were the set used in a first-round RT-PCR of the TCR CDR3. TCRdb fed the multiplex PCR reads into MiXCR, producing one record per CDR3 protein. The sample has 300,000 to 400,000 distinct CDR3 sequences; 14% are singletons. This sample was taken from a study of T cells in Graves' hyperthyroidism and ophthalmopathy. For the study at large: Initial diagnosis, before any treatment, was when peripheral blood was collected. General study points: Most thyroid-expanded clonotypes above 0.001 were also found in blood.

Patients aged 18 to 65 had newly diagnosed hyperthyroidism that had lasted under 2 months. Uncontrolled infection, other autoimmune disease, pregnancy or lactation disqualified patients from enrolment. This receptor was obtained from a woman aged 25 to 45 with Graves' hyperthyroidism. V and J are TRBV27 and TRBJ2-1, with TRBD2 matching over 11 bases. The material sequenced was blood. This chain's CDR3 is CASSLLAGGTVDNEQFF. The CDR3 coding sequence is TGTGCCAGCAGTTTACTAGCGGGAGGTACGGTTGACAATGAGCAGTTCTTC.